This T cell receptor (beta chain) was obtained from a study of T-cell memory formation after mild COVID-19. Study-wide background: Largely donor-specific sequence clusters came from two donors.

This clonotype was picked up a small number of times. Each CDR3 protein gets one entry after TCRdb re-called the 5' RACE reads with MiXCR. This repertoire shows 80,000 to 130,000 distinct CDR3 sequences, 8.5% to 14% found once; its top ten account for approximately 40%. Trimming removed 2 bases from V and 8 bases from J, with 13 bases in between. This CDR3 has 14 residues. The germline V gene has CDR1 SGHDT and CDR2 YYEEEE. Specimen: PBMCs or a T cell subset sorted from them (not recorded which). The sequence was obtained from a man aged 18 to 30 who had mild COVID-19 (a few samples of this study predate the infection). Cell type and time point are not known. The chain has TRBV5-6 and TRBJ1-4; no definite D call. CDR3 bases: TGTGCCAGCAGCTTCCGACCTCTTGTAGAAAAACTGTTTTTT. Translating it yields CASSFRPLVEKLFF.